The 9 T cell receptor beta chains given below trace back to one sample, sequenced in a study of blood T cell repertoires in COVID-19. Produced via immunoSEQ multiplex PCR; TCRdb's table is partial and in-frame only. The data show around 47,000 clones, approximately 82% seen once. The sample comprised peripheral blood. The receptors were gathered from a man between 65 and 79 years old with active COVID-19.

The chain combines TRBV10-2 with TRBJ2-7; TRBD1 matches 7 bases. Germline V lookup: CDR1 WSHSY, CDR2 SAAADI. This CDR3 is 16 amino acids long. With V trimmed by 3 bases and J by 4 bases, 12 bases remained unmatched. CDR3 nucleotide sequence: TGCGCCAGCAGTGAAAGCGACAGGGTGATTGGTTACGAGCAGTACTTC. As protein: CASSESDRVIGYEQYF.

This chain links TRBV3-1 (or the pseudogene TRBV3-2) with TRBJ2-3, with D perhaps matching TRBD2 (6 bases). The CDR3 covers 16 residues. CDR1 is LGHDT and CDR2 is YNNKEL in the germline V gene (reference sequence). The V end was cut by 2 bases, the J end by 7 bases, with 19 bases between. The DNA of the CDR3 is TGTGCCAGCAGCCAAAGGTCGGGACTCACCTCATATACGCAGTATTTT. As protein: CASSQRSGLTSYTQYF.

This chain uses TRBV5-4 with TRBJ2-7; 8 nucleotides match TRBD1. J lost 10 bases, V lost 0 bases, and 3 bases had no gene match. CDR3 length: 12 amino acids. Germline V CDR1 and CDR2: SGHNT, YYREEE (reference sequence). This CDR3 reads CASSLVQGAQYF. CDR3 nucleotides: TGTGCCAGCAGCTTGGTCCAGGGGGCTCAGTACTTC. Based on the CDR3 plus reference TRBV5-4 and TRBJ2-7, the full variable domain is ETGVTQSPTHLIKTRGQQVTLRCSSQSGHNTVSWYQQALGQGPQFIFQYYREEENGRGNFPPRFSGLQFPNYSSELNVNALELDDSALYLCASSLVQGAQYFGPGTRLTVT.

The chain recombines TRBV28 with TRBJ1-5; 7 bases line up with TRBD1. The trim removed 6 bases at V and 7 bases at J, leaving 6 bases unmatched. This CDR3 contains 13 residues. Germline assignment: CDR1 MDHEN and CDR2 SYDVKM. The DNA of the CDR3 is TGTGCCAGCAGGGACAGGATATCCCAGCCCCAGCATTTT. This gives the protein CASRDRISQPQHF.

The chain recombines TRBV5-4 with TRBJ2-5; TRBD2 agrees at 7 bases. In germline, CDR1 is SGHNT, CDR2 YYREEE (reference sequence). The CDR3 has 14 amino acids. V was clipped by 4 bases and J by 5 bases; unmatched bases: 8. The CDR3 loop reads CASSQPGGTETQYF. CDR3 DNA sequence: TGTGCCAGCAGCCAACCGGGGGGTACGGAGACCCAGTACTTC.

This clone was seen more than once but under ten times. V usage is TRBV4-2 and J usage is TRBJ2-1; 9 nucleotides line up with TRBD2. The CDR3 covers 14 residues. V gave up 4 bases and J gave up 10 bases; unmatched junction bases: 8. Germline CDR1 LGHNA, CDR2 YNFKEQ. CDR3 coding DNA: TGTGCCAGCAGCCCGACTAGCGGCTCGGGGGAGCAGTTCTTC. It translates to CASSPTSGSGEQFF.

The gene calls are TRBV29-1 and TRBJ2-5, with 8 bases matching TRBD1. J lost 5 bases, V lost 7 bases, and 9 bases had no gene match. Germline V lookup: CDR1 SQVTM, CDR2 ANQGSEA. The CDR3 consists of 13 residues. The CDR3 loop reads CSATGQGSETQYF. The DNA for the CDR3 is TGCAGCGCAACCGGACAGGGAAGCGAGACCCAGTACTTC.

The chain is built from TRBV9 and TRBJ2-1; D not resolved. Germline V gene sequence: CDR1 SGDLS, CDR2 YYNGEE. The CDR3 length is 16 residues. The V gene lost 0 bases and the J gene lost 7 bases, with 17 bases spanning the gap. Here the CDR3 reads CASSVAPRVRGNEQFF. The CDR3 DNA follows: TGTGCCAGCAGCGTAGCCCCCCGGGTCCGTGGGAATGAGCAGTTCTTC.

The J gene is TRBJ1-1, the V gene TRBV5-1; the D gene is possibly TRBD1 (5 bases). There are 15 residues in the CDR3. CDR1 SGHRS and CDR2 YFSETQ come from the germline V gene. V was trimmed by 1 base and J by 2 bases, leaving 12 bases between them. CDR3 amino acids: CASSLYQGSNTEAFF. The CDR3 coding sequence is TGCGCCAGCAGCTTGTATCAGGGTTCCAACACTGAAGCTTTCTTT.